Presented here are 24 T cell receptor beta chains from one specimen sequenced in a study of CD8 T cells in ankylosing spondylitis. No cognate antigen is known for these TCRs. One entry per CDR3 protein results from TCRdb running MiXCR on the 5' RACE reads. The sample contains roughly 440,000 distinct CDR3 sequences, roughly 15% of which appear only once. The study's findings and limits: Ankylosing spondylitis blood seemed to carry a telltale TCR beta motif made of under ten highly homologous variants.

Source material: blood, either unsorted or a sorted T cell fraction (not recorded which). These receptors were obtained from a male donor with ankylosing spondylitis.

The gene calls are TRBV11-3 and TRBJ2-6; the D is unclear. The V gene's germline CDR1 is SGHNT and CDR2 YENEEA. Trimming stripped 4 bases from V and 4 bases from J, with 8 bases between. The CDR3 has 14 amino acids. The CDR3 is CASSYTAGANVLTF. The CDR3 DNA follows: TGTGCCAGCAGCTATACGGCCGGGGCCAACGTCCTGACTTTC.

This clonotype was detected only a few times. CDR3: CASSLGPGGTDTQYF. DNA of the CDR3: TGCGCCAGCAGCTTGGGCCCGGGGGGCACAGATACGCAGTATTTT. The chain joins TRBV5-1 to TRBJ2-3, with D tentatively TRBD2 (6 bases). The V end lost 0 bases, the J end lost 1 base, and 9 bases lay between the germline ends. Germline V gene data show CDR1 as SGHRS and CDR2 as YFSETQ. The CDR3 runs 15 residues.

This clonotype was detected only a few times. CDR3 amino acids: CASSPSLTNTLSGANVLTF. The CDR3 DNA is TGTGCCAGCAGCCCGAGTTTGACAAATACCCTCTCTGGGGCCAACGTCCTGACTTTC. The chain couples TRBV6-1 to TRBJ2-6; the D is unclear. The CDR3 extends over 19 amino acids. CDR1 and CDR2 (germline): MNHNS, SASEGT. The V end lost 6 bases, the J end lost 0 bases, and 21 bases lay between the germline ends.

This clonotype has a count of ten or more. The chain is built from TRBV27 and TRBJ2-4; 10 bases map to TRBD1. CDR1 is MNHEY and CDR2 is SMNVEV in the germline V gene (reference sequence). Trimming removed 1 base from V and 0 bases from J; junction bases left unmatched: 12. The CDR3 is made up of 20 amino acids. CDR3: CASSLLPPGQGLIAKNIQYF. DNA for the CDR3: TGTGCCAGCAGTTTATTACCGCCGGGACAGGGGTTAATAGCCAAAAACATTCAGTACTTC.

This clonotype was counted a few times. The chain uses TRBV7-2 and TRBJ2-3; 10 bases are shared with TRBD2. The CDR3 is 16 residues long. Germline loops: CDR1 SGHTA, CDR2 FQGNSA. Trimming cost V 0 bases and J 5 bases; bases outside gene matches: 5. CDR3 DNA: TGTGCCAGCAGCTTAGCGTCCGCTAGCGGGAGAGATACGCAGTATTTT. Protein sequence: CASSLASASGRDTQYF.

The chain carries TRBV7-6 and TRBJ2-3; no clear D. Germline V CDR1 and CDR2: SGHVS, FNYEAQ. There are 15 residues in the CDR3. Trimming cost V 5 bases and J 6 bases, with 18 bases left between them. The CDR3 here is CASSVVTTSGDTQYF. As DNA, the CDR3 is TGTGCCAGCAGCGTTGTGACCACGTCTGGGGATACGCAGTATTTT.

The CDR3 here is CASSEVGGDTQYF. The CDR3 DNA follows: TGCGCCAGCAGCGAGGTGGGGGGAGATACGCAGTATTTT. The V gene is TRBV5-1, the J gene TRBJ2-3, with D perhaps TRBD2 (6 bases). The V gene's germline CDR1 is SGHRS and CDR2 YFSETQ. V was trimmed by 4 bases and J by 5 bases, leaving 11 bases between them. The length of the CDR3 is 13 residues.

This clonotype showed up just a few times. Relative to the germline gene, one junction end is altered; a read error may explain this. J is TRBJ1-5 and V is TRBV20-1; D is uncertain. Germline CDR1 reads DFQATT; CDR2 reads SNEGSKA (reference sequence). This CDR3 has 14 residues. CDR3 coding DNA: TGCAGTGCATTCGAGGTCGGGGAAAATCACCCCCAGCATTTT. Translation gives CSAFEVGENHPQHF.

The rearrangement uses TRBV6-5 and TRBJ1-1; the D gene is possibly TRBD1 (5 bases). The length of the CDR3 is 18 residues. Germline CDR1 MNHEY, CDR2 SVGAGI. Trimming removed 0 bases at V and 4 bases at J, with 21 bases between. CDR3 DNA sequence: TGTGCCAGCAGTTACTCGCTCTCCCGAACCGGGACGGTCACTGAAGCTTTCTTT. This sequence encodes CASSYSLSRTGTVTEAFF.

In its sample, this clonotype was seen a few times. The DNA of the CDR3 is TGCAGTGCTACCCGCCCGGGACCGAGGGAGAACATTCAGTACTTC. Its translation is CSATRPGPRENIQYF. The V gene is TRBV20-1, the J gene TRBJ2-4; D might be TRBD1 or TRBD2, each matching 5 bases. The CDR3 has 15 amino acids. Trimming left V 4 bases short and J 7 bases short, with 20 bases between. Germline CDR1 is DFQATT and CDR2 is SNEGSKA (reference sequence).

This chain uses TRBV18 with TRBJ2-3, with TRBD2 identical over 9 bases. Germline trimming cut 1 base from V and 5 bases from J; bases unmatched to any gene: 4. This CDR3 spans 15 amino acids. Germline V gene lookup returns CDR1 KGHSH and CDR2 LQKENI. The CDR3, as DNA: TGTGCCAGCTCACCACAGCGGGGGGCAATAGATACGCAGTATTTT. The encoded protein is CASSPQRGAIDTQYF.

This CDR3 is CASSTTSGRSVGELFF. The CDR3 DNA reads TGCGCCAGCAGCACTACTAGCGGGAGGTCGGTCGGGGAGCTGTTTTTT. The rearrangement links TRBV5-1 to TRBJ2-2; the match to TRBD2 covers 12 bases. Unmatched junction bases numbered 8, after V lost 4 bases and J lost 7 bases. This CDR3 spans 16 amino acids. Germline V gene sequence: CDR1 SGHRS, CDR2 YFSETQ.

The chain carries TRBV5-1 and TRBJ2-3; 7 nucleotides align to TRBD1. With 2 bases clipped from V and 4 bases from J, the junction kept 7 bases outside the gene matches. Germline CDR1 reads SGHRS; CDR2 reads YFSETQ. This CDR3 is built from 15 residues. The CDR3 here is CASSLQGSPADTQYF. The CDR3 nucleotides are TGCGCCAGCAGCTTACAGGGGAGTCCGGCAGATACGCAGTATTTT.

This clonotype appeared a single time. This rearrangement joins TRBV28 to TRBJ1-5, with 11 nucleotides matching TRBD1. V gave up 6 bases and J gave up 5 bases; unmatched junction bases: 12. This CDR3 spans 17 amino acids. From germline, CDR1 is MDHEN and CDR2 SYDVKM. The DNA of the CDR3 is TGTGCCAGCAGGTTCCGGGACAGGGGGGCCCCCGATCAGCCCCAGCATTTT. Translating gives CASRFRDRGAPDQPQHF.

This chain uses TRBV28 with TRBJ2-3; D remains unclear. The CDR3 runs to 16 residues. CDR1 and CDR2 (germline): MDHEN, SYDVKM. Trimming took 6 bases from V and 2 from J, leaving 18 bases between them. CDR3 nucleotides: TGTGCCAGCAGACCGTCTTCGGGTCAGATCACAGATACGCAGTATTTT. Translation gives CASRPSSGQITDTQYF.

The table lists this clonotype with a few counts. The chain links TRBV3-1 to TRBJ2-3, with 11 bases that match TRBD1. Germline V lookup: CDR1 LGHDT, CDR2 YNNKEL (reference sequence). The CDR3 has 16 residues. V was clipped by 1 base and J by 3 bases; unmatched bases: 3. The DNA of the CDR3 is TGTGCCAGCAGCCAAGTCCGGGACAGGGGGACAGATACGCAGTATTTT. Amino acid sequence: CASSQVRDRGTDTQYF.

Concerning this clonotype itself: An end of the junction differs from the germline gene, which may be a read error. The rearrangement links TRBV2 to TRBJ1-3; D is ambiguous. The V gene's germline CDR1 is SNHLY and CDR2 FYNNEI. The CDR3 extends over 15 amino acids. For the CDR3, the DNA is TGTGCCAGCACTGAAGGCCCTTTCTCTGGAAACACCATATATTTT. Protein: CASTEGPFSGNTIYF.

This sequence joins TRBV5-1 and TRBJ2-2, with D perhaps matching TRBD1 (5 bases). CDR1 and CDR2 from the germline V gene are SGHRS and YFSETQ. CDR3 length: 16 residues. V lost 0 bases to trimming and J lost 0 bases, with 9 bases between them. CDR3 sequence: CASSLVPGTNTGELFF. The CDR3 DNA reads as TGCGCCAGCAGCTTGGTCCCAGGGACGAACACCGGGGAGCTGTTTTTT.

This clonotype was seen only once. CDR3 DNA sequence: TGTGCCAGCAAGACGGGGTCAGCTGGGGTCATGAACACTGAAGCTTTCTTT. Its protein product is CASKTGSAGVMNTEAFF. The chain is built from TRBV6-1 and TRBJ1-1, with D uncertain. Germline V gene sequence: CDR1 MNHNS, CDR2 SASEGT. V was pared by 7 bases and J by 0 bases, with 21 bases between. This CDR3 has 17 amino acids.

The chain employs TRBV12-3 or TRBV12-4 and TRBJ1-2, with D maybe TRBD1 (5 bases). Trimming removed 3 bases at V and 0 bases at J, with 11 bases between. The CDR3 loop spans 15 amino acids. The DNA for the CDR3 is TGTGCCAGCAGTTTGGGGGAACCTACTAACTATGGCTACACCTTC. Encoded protein: CASSLGEPTNYGYTF.

This clonotype was detected only a few times. The CDR3 protein is CASSVEGENQPQHF. CDR3 nucleotide sequence: TGTGCCAGCAGCGTAGAGGGGGAGAATCAGCCCCAGCATTTT. The chain joins TRBV9 to TRBJ1-5, with D tentatively TRBD1 (6 bases). Trimming stripped 0 bases from V and 4 bases from J, with 8 bases between. The CDR3 length is 14 residues. Germline loops: CDR1 SGDLS, CDR2 YYNGEE.

This clonotype has only a few counts. The chain combines TRBV11-2 with TRBJ1-1, with unresolved D. V shed 4 bases and J shed 0 bases, with 12 bases lying between them. The germline V gene has CDR1 SGHAT and CDR2 FQNNGV. CDR3 size: 15 residues. The CDR3 sequence: CASSWSRAMNTEAFF. CDR3 DNA: TGTGCCAGCAGCTGGAGCCGGGCGATGAACACTGAAGCTTTCTTT.

This clonotype was seen a handful of times. In nucleotides, the CDR3 is TGTGCCAGCAGTTTGGGCCCAGGGTTGAACACTGAAGCTTTCTTT. It encodes CASSLGPGLNTEAFF. This sequence joins TRBV12-3 or TRBV12-4 and TRBJ1-1, with D perhaps TRBD1 (5 bases). The CDR3 loop spans 15 amino acids. V shed 3 bases and J shed 0 bases, with 11 bases lying between them.

The table lists this clonotype with many counts. The chain couples TRBV4-2 to TRBJ2-3; no clear D gene. The CDR3 spans 14 residues. Trimming stripped 0 bases from V and 0 bases from J, with 4 bases between. Germline V lookup: CDR1 LGHNA, CDR2 YNFKEQ. The CDR3 protein is CASSQDPSTDTQYF. The DNA of the CDR3 is TGTGCCAGCAGCCAAGATCCCAGCACAGATACGCAGTATTTT.